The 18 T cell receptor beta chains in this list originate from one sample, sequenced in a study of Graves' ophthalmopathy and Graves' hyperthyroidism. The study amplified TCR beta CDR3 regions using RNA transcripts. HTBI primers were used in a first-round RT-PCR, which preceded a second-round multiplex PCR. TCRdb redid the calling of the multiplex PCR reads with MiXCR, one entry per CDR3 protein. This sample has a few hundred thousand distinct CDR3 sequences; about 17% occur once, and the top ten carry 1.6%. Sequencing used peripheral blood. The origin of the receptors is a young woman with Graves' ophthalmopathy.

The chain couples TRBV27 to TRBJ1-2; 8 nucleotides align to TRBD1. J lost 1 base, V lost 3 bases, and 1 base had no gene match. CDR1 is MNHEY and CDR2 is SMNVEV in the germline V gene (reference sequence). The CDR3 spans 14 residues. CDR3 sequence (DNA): TGTGCCAGCAGTTTCGGACAGGGTAACTATGGCTACACCTTC. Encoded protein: CASSFGQGNYGYTF.

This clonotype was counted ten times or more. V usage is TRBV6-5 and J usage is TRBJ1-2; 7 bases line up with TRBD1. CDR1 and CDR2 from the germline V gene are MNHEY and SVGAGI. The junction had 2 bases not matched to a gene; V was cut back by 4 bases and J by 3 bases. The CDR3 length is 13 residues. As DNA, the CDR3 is TGTGCCAGCAGTTTCAGGGGGGACTATGGCTACACCTTC. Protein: CASSFRGDYGYTF.

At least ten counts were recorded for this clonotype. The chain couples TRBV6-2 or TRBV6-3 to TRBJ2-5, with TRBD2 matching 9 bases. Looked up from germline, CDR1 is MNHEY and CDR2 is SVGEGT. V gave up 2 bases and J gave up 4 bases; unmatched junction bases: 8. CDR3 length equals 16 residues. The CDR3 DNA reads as TGTGCCAGCAGTTACATCGTAGCGGGGGTAGGAGAGACCCAGTACTTC. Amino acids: CASSYIVAGVGETQYF.

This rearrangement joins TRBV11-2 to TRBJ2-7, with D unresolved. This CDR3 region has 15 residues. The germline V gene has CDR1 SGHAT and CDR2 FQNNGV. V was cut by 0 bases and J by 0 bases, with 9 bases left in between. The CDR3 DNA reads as TGTGCCAGCAGCTTAGAAGACCGAATCTCCTACGAGCAGTACTTC. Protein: CASSLEDRISYEQYF.

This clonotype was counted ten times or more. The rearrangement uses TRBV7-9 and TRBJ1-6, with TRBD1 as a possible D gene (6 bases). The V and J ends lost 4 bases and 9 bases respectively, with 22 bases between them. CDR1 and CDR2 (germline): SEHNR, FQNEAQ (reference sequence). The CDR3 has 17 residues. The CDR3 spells CASSSTGEGGPGSPLHF. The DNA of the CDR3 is TGTGCCAGCAGCTCGACTGGGGAAGGGGGTCCCGGTTCACCCCTCCACTTT. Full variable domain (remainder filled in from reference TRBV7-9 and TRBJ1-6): DTGVSQNPRHKITKRGQNVTFRCDPISEHNRLYWYRQTLGQGPEFLTYFQNEAQLEKSRLLSDRFSAERPKGSFSTLEIQRTEQGDSAMYLCASSSTGEGGPGSPLHFGNGTRLTVT.

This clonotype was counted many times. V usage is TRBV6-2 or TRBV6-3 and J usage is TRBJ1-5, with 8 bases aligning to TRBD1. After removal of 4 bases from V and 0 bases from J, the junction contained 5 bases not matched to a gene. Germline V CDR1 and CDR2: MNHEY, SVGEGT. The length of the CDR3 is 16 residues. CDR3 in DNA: TGTGCCAGCAGTTCCCGGACAGGGCGTAGCAATCAGCCCCAGCATTTT. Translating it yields CASSSRTGRSNQPQHF.

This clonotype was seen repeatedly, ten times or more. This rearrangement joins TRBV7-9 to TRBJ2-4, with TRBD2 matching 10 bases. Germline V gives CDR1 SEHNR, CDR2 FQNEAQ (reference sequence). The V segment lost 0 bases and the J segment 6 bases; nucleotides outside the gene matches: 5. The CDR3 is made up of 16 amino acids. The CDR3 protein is CASSLAGASGRNIQYF. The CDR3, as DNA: TGTGCCAGCAGCTTAGCGGGGGCTAGCGGGAGAAACATTCAGTACTTC.

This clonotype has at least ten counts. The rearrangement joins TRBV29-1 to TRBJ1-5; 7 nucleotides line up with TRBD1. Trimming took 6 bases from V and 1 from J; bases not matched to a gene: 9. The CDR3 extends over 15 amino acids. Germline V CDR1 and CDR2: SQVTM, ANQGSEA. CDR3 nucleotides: TGCAGCGTCGCTCAGAACAGGGGAAGCAATCAGCCCCAGCATTTT. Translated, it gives CSVAQNRGSNQPQHF.

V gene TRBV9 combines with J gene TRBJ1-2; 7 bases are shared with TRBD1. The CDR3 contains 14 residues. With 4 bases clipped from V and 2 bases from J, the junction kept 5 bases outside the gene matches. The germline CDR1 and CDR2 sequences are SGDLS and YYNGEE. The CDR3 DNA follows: TGTGCCAGCAGCCCCGGGACAGAAAACTATGGCTACACCTTC. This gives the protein CASSPGTENYGYTF.

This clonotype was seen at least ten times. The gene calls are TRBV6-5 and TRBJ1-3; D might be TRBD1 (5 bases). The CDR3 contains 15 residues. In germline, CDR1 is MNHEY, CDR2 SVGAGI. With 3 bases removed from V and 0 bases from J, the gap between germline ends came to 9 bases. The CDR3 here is CASSYGGSSGNTIYF. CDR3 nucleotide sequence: TGTGCCAGCAGTTATGGGGGGAGCTCTGGAAACACCATATATTTT.

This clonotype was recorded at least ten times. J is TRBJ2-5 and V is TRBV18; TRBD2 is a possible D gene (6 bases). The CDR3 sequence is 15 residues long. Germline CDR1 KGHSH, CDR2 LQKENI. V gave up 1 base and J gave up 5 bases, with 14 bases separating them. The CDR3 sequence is CASSPRRGLGETQYF. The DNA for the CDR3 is TGTGCCAGCTCACCACGGAGGGGCCTGGGGGAGACCCAGTACTTC.

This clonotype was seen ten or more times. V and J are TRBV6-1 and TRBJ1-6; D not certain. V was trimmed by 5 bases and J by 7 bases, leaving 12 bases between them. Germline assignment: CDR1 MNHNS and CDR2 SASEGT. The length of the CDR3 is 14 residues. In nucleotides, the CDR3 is TGTGCCAGCAGTAAGGCCGAGGAGAATTCACCCCTCCACTTT. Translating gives CASSKAEENSPLHF.

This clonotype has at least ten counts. The CDR3 here is CAWSVLPGMNTEAFF. The CDR3 bases are TGTGCCTGGAGTGTACTCCCAGGGATGAACACTGAAGCTTTCTTT. The chain is built from TRBV30 and TRBJ1-1, with a weak D call TRBD1 (5 bases). Germline V gene sequence: CDR1 GTSNPN, CDR2 SVGIG (reference sequence). The CDR3 contains 15 residues. The ends were cut back, 0 bases at V and 0 bases at J, with 11 bases in the middle.

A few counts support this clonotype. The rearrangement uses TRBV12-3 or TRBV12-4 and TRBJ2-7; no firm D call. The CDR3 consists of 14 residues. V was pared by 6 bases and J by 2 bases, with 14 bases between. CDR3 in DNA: TGTGCCAGCAGCCTGGACCCAAGGACCTACGAGCAGTACTTC. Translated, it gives CASSLDPRTYEQYF.

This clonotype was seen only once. DNA of the CDR3: TGTGCCAGCAGAGGTTGGGGGAGGAACGAGCAGTACTTC. Translating it yields CASRGWGRNEQYF. The chain employs TRBV6-1 and TRBJ2-7; the D gene is possibly TRBD2 (6 bases). The CDR3 is 13 residues long. Germline V gene lookup returns CDR1 MNHNS and CDR2 SASEGT. Trimming shortened V by 6 bases and J by 5 bases, and 14 bases separated the two germline ends.

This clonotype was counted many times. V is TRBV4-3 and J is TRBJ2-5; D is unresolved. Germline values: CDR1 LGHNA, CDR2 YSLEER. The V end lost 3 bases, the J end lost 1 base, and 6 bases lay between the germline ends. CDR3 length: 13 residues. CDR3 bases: TGCGCCAGCAGCCACGGATTCCAAGAGACCCAGTACTTC. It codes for CASSHGFQETQYF.

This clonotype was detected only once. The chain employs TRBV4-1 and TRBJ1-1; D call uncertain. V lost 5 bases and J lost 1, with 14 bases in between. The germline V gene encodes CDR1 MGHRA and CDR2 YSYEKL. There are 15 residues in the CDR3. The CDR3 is CASSYPASQNTEAFF. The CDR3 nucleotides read TGCGCCAGCAGCTACCCCGCTTCTCAGAACACTGAAGCTTTCTTT.

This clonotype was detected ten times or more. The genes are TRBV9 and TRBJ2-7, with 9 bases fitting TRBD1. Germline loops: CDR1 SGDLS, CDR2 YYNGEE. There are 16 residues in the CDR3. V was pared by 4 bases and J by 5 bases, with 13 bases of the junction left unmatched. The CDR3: CASSPQDRGFVHEQYF. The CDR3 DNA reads TGTGCCAGCAGCCCCCAGGACAGGGGCTTTGTCCACGAGCAGTACTTC.